This T cell receptor beta chain was recovered during a study of cytomegalovirus exposure and HLA in healthy donors. Study outcomes and limitations: As immune exposure information, only CMV serostatus was available.

J lost 1 base, V lost 6 bases, and 6 bases had no gene match. Germline V lookup: CDR1 LNHDA, CDR2 SQIVND (reference sequence). CDR3 length: 14 residues. In regard to this clone: Its antigen is not known.

The study ran its PCR with 60 Vbeta and 13 Jbeta primers. The repertoire was sequenced with immunoSEQ multiplex PCR; TCRdb's copy has only in-frame clones and lacks some. The top ten clones hold more than 1.4% of a sample with about 98,000 clones, about three quarters of them seen once. The sample consisted of PBMCs. The chain combines TRBV19 with TRBJ2-7; 7 bases are shared with TRBD1. The clonotype was recovered from a man aged 35 to 55 in good health and CMV-seronegative. CDR3 sequence (DNA): TGTGCCAGTAGAAGGGACAGTTCTTCCTACGAGCAGTACTTC. Translated, it gives CASRRDSSSYEQYF.